These 30 T cell receptor beta chains originate from one sample sequenced in a study of cytomegalovirus exposure and HLA in healthy donors. Use of 60 Vbeta and 13 Jbeta primers characterized the PCR. Produced via immunoSEQ multiplex PCR; TCRdb's table is partial and in-frame only. This table has about 180,000 clones, roughly 79% appearing once. The sequenced material came from PBMCs. Source of these receptors: a woman between 18 and 29 years old in good health and CMV-seropositive.

V gene TRBV4-1 combines with J gene TRBJ2-5, with 11 nucleotides matching TRBD2. Germline V CDR1 and CDR2: MGHRA, YSYEKL. V dropped 4 bases and J dropped 5; count of bases not matched to a gene: 6. This CDR3 is 15 amino acids long. CDR3 residues: CASSRRLAGRETQYF. CDR3 nucleotides: TGCGCCAGCAGCCGTAGACTAGCGGGGAGGGAGACCCAGTACTTC.

Note on this clone: Germline and junction disagree at one end, which may indicate a read error. The rearrangement links TRBV5-1 to TRBJ1-2; 8 nucleotides line up with TRBD1. The CDR3 consists of 13 residues. Germline V CDR1 and CDR2: SGHRS, YFSETQ. CDR3 region: CASSSGQGNGHTF. The DNA for the CDR3 is TGCGCCAGCAGCTCCGGACAGGGAAATGGCCACACCTTC.

As DNA, the CDR3 is TGTGCCAGCAGTGAAGAGGCGACAGGGTGGCCTAACTATGGCTACACCTTC. Protein product: CASSEEATGWPNYGYTF. The chain couples TRBV6-1 to TRBJ1-2; 7 bases agree with TRBD1. CDR1 and CDR2 (germline): MNHNS, SASEGT. The CDR3 length is 17 residues. Trimming at V came to 1 base and at J to 0 bases, leaving 8 bases not matched to a gene.

This chain joins TRBV2 and TRBJ2-1; 8 bases align to TRBD2. The junction had 7 bases not matched to a gene; V was cut back by 3 bases and J by 3 bases. Germline CDR1 SNHLY, CDR2 FYNNEI. The CDR3 length is 16 residues. The CDR3 region has the DNA TGTGCCAGCAGTGACCCCCCAGCGGGGGACTACAATGAGCAGTTCTTC. Its translation is CASSDPPAGDYNEQFF.

The V call is TRBV7-7, the J call TRBJ2-2; D unresolved. The CDR3 contains 11 residues. The V gene lost 5 bases and the J gene lost 6 bases, with 4 bases spanning the gap. Germline CDR1 reads SSHAT; CDR2 reads FNYEAQ (reference sequence). The CDR3 DNA reads as TGTGCCAGCAGCAGCTCCGGGGAGCTGTTTTTT. Translation gives CASSSSGELFF.

The rearrangement joins TRBV19 to TRBJ2-7; 7 positions match TRBD2. Looked up from germline, CDR1 is LNHDA and CDR2 is SQIVND (reference sequence). With 3 bases clipped from V and 2 bases from J, the junction kept 13 bases outside the gene matches. This CDR3 region has 17 residues. The CDR3 DNA reads TGTGCCAGTAGTATCGAGGTTTCTGGACTAGGGGCCTACGAGCAGTACTTC. Translation gives CASSIEVSGLGAYEQYF.

This clone was counted once. The J gene is TRBJ2-7, the V gene TRBV7-2, with 12 bases identical to TRBD1. Per the germline V gene, CDR1 is SGHTA and CDR2 is FQGNSA. V shed 5 bases, J shed 3 bases, and the junction held 17 bases outside the gene matches. The CDR3 has 19 residues. The CDR3 loop reads CASSVTGTGGAGSRYEQYF. The DNA of the CDR3 is TGTGCCAGCAGCGTAACCGGGACAGGGGGCGCAGGTAGTCGCTACGAGCAGTACTTC.

This clone came up once. This rearrangement joins TRBV6-5 to TRBJ1-2; TRBD1 aligns across 7 bases. The CDR3 covers 15 residues. V shed 10 bases and J 4 bases; nucleotides not matched to a gene: 15. CDR1 and CDR2 (germline): MNHEY, SVGAGI. CDR3 nucleotide sequence: TGTGCCACAAAGGTCCCGGGACAGACTTTCTATGGCTACACCTTC. As protein: CATKVPGQTFYGYTF.

The V call is TRBV5-4, the J call TRBJ2-2, with a possible D match to TRBD1 (5 bases). V was pared by 2 bases and J by 0 bases, with 14 bases between. Germline V gene lookup returns CDR1 SGHNT and CDR2 YYREEE (reference sequence). The CDR3 totals 17 residues. The chain's CDR3 is CASSFGAGPPNTGELFF. For the CDR3, the DNA is TGTGCCAGCAGCTTTGGTGCAGGGCCGCCGAACACCGGGGAGCTGTTTTTT.

V usage is TRBV2 and J usage is TRBJ2-1; possible D gene TRBD1, 5 bases. CDR1 is SNHLY and CDR2 is FYNNEI in the germline V gene. CDR3 length equals 13 residues. The germline V and J ends were trimmed by 10 bases and 4 bases, with 14 bases remaining between them. CDR3 protein: CATQERQYNEQFF. The CDR3 DNA sequence: TGTGCCACCCAAGAACGACAGTACAATGAGCAGTTCTTC.

This chain links TRBV10-1 with TRBJ2-2; the match to TRBD2 covers 10 bases. The CDR3 extends over 15 amino acids. Germline CDR1 is WNHNN and CDR2 is SYGVQD (reference sequence). J gave up 3 bases and V 8 bases, and 6 bases lay outside the gene matches. The CDR3 DNA follows: TGCGCCAGCCAGCGGGGGGGCGAATACACCGGGGAGCTGTTTTTT. Translated: CASQRGGEYTGELFF.

The rearrangement uses TRBV5-1 and TRBJ2-1; TRBD2 matches 12 bases. This CDR3 is built from 16 residues. CDR1 and CDR2 from the germline V gene are SGHRS and YFSETQ. V lost 7 bases to trimming and J lost 5 bases; unmatched junction nucleotides: 10. The CDR3 nucleotides read TGCGCCAGCCAACCCTCCGGACTAGCGGGGAACAATGAGCAGTTCTTC. Protein sequence: CASQPSGLAGNNEQFF.

V usage is TRBV2 and J usage is TRBJ1-3; 9 bases are a match to TRBD1. The ends lost 6 bases at V and 4 bases at J; junction bases unmatched: 7. Germline loops: CDR1 SNHLY, CDR2 FYNNEI. The CDR3 runs to 15 residues. CDR3 protein: CASRIDRGYGNTIYF. DNA for the CDR3: TGTGCCAGCAGGATCGACAGGGGGTACGGAAACACCATATATTTT.

This clone was observed a handful of times. This chain links TRBV10-1 with TRBJ2-3, with TRBD2 identical over 7 bases. This CDR3 region has 14 residues. Germline trimming cut 4 bases from V and 4 bases from J; bases unmatched to any gene: 5. Per germline, CDR1 WNHNN and CDR2 SYGVQD (reference sequence). The CDR3 protein is CASSGRLASDTQYF. CDR3 DNA: TGCGCCAGCAGTGGACGACTAGCTTCAGATACGCAGTATTTT.

V gene TRBV7-6 combines with J gene TRBJ2-3; D is perhaps TRBD1 (5 bases). The CDR3 contains 16 residues. Looked up from germline, CDR1 is SGHVS and CDR2 is FNYEAQ. Deletions cut 2 bases from V and 6 bases from J, with 18 bases between. The CDR3: CASSLLGASNRDTQYF. The DNA for the CDR3 is TGTGCCAGCAGCTTACTTGGGGCCTCAAACCGGGATACGCAGTATTTT. Looking up the rest from reference TRBV7-6 and TRBJ2-3 gives the full variable domain: GAGVSQSPRYKVTKRGQDVALRCDPISGHVSLYWYRQALGQGPEFLTYFNYEAQQDKSGLPNDRFSAERPEGSISTLTIQRTEQRDSAMYRCASSLLGASNRDTQYFGPGTRLTVL.

The gene calls are TRBV9 and TRBJ1-4; TRBD1 might be the D (5 bases). This CDR3 region has 15 residues. Germline V gives CDR1 SGDLS, CDR2 YYNGEE. V lost 3 bases to trimming and J lost 0 bases, with 9 bases between them. Here the CDR3 DNA reads TGTGCCAGCAGCGGCGGGGCCTCAACTAATGAAAAACTGTTTTTT. This sequence encodes CASSGGASTNEKLFF.

The gene calls are TRBV11-2 and TRBJ2-2; 7 bases map to TRBD2. This CDR3 is built from 16 residues. V was pared by 4 bases and J by 4 bases, with 9 bases of the junction left unmatched. Germline values: CDR1 SGHAT, CDR2 FQNNGV. The chain's CDR3 is CASSWVGGGPTGELFF. In DNA, the CDR3 is TGTGCCAGCAGCTGGGTTGGCGGGGGTCCCACCGGGGAGCTGTTTTTT.

The chain is built from TRBV9 and TRBJ2-5; D may be TRBD2 (5 bases). The V end was cut by 3 bases, the J end by 4 bases, with 13 bases between. CDR1 and CDR2 from the germline V gene are SGDLS and YYNGEE. The CDR3 totals 14 residues. The CDR3 protein is CASSGAAGPETQYF. CDR3 coding DNA: TGTGCCAGCAGCGGCGCCGCGGGTCCAGAGACCCAGTACTTC.

The rearrangement joins TRBV25-1 to TRBJ2-3; TRBD1 aligns across 10 bases. Trimming removed 5 bases from V and 2 bases from J; junction bases left unmatched: 4. This CDR3 comprises 15 residues. Germline CDR1 MGHDK, CDR2 SYGVNS. CDR3 nucleotides: TGTGCCAGCAGTCCGACAGGGGGCTTCACAGATACGCAGTATTTT. As protein: CASSPTGGFTDTQYF.

V and J are TRBV28 and TRBJ1-1; 7 nucleotides agree with TRBD1. Trimming at V came to 5 bases and at J to 4 bases, leaving 7 bases not matched to a gene. The CDR3 covers 14 residues. Germline CDR1 MDHEN, CDR2 SYDVKM. The DNA of the CDR3 is TGTGCCAGCAGTGCACAGGGGATAGGCACTGAAGCTTTCTTT. Translating it yields CASSAQGIGTEAFF.

The chain carries TRBV15 and TRBJ1-4, with TRBD1 as a possible D gene (5 bases). Trimming stripped 3 bases from V and 7 bases from J, with 21 bases between. Germline assignment: CDR1 LNHNV and CDR2 YYDKDF (reference sequence). This CDR3 comprises 17 residues. CDR3 sequence (DNA): TGTGCCACCAGCAGCTTAGGGTTGCGGGGGAAGCGTGAAAAACTGTTTTTT. It encodes CATSSLGLRGKREKLFF.

The chain employs TRBV5-1 and TRBJ1-2; 11 bases match TRBD1. The ends lost 3 bases at V and 8 bases at J; junction bases unmatched: 9. The CDR3 spans 15 residues. Germline V CDR1 and CDR2: SGHRS, YFSETQ. The CDR3 loop reads CASSSLGTGGSGYTF. In DNA form, the CDR3 reads TGCGCCAGCAGCTCGCTCGGGACAGGGGGTAGCGGCTACACCTTC.

The V and J genes are TRBV12-2 and TRBJ1-4; TRBD1, the table's D call, was not compared with the DNA. TRBV12-2 counts as a pseudogene. The CDR3 has 16 residues. The CDR3 is CASRLELGAGHEKLFF. DNA of the CDR3: TGTGCAAGTCGCTTAGAGCTAGGGGCCGGACATGAAAAACTGTTTTTT.

This chain joins TRBV2 and TRBJ2-3; 10 positions match TRBD2. The CDR3 sequence is 15 residues long. Losses at the gene ends were 10 bases for V and 2 bases for J; bases not matched to a gene: 9. CDR1 is SNHLY, CDR2 FYNNEI, per germline. This chain's CDR3 is CATQKRGGYTDTQYF. CDR3 nucleotides: TGTGCCACCCAAAAGCGGGGGGGTTACACAGATACGCAGTATTTT.

The chain joins TRBV29-1 to TRBJ1-2, with D perhaps matching TRBD1 (6 bases). CDR3 size: 12 residues. V lost 6 bases and J 0 bases, leaving 8 bases between the germline ends. Germline values: CDR1 SQVTM, CDR2 ANQGSEA. The CDR3 is CSVGQANYGYTF. As DNA, the CDR3 is TGCAGCGTGGGACAAGCTAACTATGGCTACACCTTC.

This rearrangement joins TRBV7-2 to TRBJ2-1; a possible D gene is TRBD1 (6 bases). The V end lost 5 bases, the J end lost 7 bases, and 21 bases lay between the germline ends. Looked up from germline, CDR1 is SGHTA and CDR2 is FQGNSA. There are 16 residues in the CDR3. CDR3 amino acids: CASSRGGTGKRNEQFF. DNA for the CDR3: TGTGCCAGCAGCCGAGGAGGTACAGGGAAAAGGAATGAGCAGTTCTTC.

This clone appeared a few times. The chain uses TRBV15 and TRBJ2-5, with 7 bases fitting TRBD2. V lost 3 bases, J lost 5 bases, and 15 bases stayed unmatched. The CDR3 spans 17 residues. Germline V gives CDR1 LNHNV, CDR2 YYDKDF (reference sequence). The CDR3, as DNA: TGTGCCACCAGCAGGGCCACTCGACTAGCTGGGGGGGAGACCCAGTACTTC. Its translation: CATSRATRLAGGETQYF.

There are a few counts of this clone. The rearrangement links TRBV7-6 to TRBJ2-3, with a tentative D call TRBD1 (6 bases). Per germline, CDR1 SGHVS and CDR2 FNYEAQ. Trimming left V 1 base short and J 3 bases short, with 14 bases between. The CDR3 sequence is 16 residues long. This chain's CDR3 is CASSLVGSQGTDTQYF. As DNA, the CDR3 is TGTGCCAGCAGCTTAGTAGGGAGCCAGGGGACAGATACGCAGTATTTT.

The rearrangement uses TRBV11-1 and TRBJ2-1; no firm D call. Germline assignment: CDR1 SGHAT and CDR2 FQDESV (reference sequence). The CDR3 is made up of 15 amino acids. Between the trimmed V and J ends, which lost 7 bases and 10 bases, there was a span of 23 bases. CDR3 region: CASTPRLAQPPEQFF. Written as DNA, the CDR3 is TGTGCCAGCACCCCTCGATTAGCCCAACCTCCGGAGCAGTTCTTC.

The chain joins TRBV4-2 to TRBJ2-5; 7 nucleotides agree with TRBD2. The junction had 3 bases not matched to a gene; V was cut back by 1 base and J by 4 bases. The CDR3 has 14 residues. CDR1 is LGHNA, CDR2 YNFKEQ, per germline. The CDR3 DNA reads as TGTGCCAGCAGCCAAGGTGGGGGGGGAGAGACCCAGTACTTC. This translates into CASSQGGGGETQYF.